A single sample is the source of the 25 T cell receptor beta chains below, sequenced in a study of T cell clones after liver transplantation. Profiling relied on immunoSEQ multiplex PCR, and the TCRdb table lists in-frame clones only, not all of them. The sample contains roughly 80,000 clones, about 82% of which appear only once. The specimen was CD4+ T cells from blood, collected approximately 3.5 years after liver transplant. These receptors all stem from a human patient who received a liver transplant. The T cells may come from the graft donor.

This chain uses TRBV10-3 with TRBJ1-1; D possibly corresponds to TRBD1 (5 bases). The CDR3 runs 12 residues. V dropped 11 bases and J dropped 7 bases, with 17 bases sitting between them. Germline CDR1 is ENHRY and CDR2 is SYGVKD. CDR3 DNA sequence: TGTGCCGGGGGAGCGGGAGGACTTGAAGCTTTCTTT. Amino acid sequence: CAGGAGGLEAFF.

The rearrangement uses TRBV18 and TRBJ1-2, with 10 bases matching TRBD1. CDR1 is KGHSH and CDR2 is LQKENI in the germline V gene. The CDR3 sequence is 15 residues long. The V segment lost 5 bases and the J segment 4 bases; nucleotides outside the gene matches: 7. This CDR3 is CASSSGQGMGYGYTF. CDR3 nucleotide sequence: TGTGCCAGCTCATCGGGACAGGGGATGGGCTATGGCTACACCTTC.

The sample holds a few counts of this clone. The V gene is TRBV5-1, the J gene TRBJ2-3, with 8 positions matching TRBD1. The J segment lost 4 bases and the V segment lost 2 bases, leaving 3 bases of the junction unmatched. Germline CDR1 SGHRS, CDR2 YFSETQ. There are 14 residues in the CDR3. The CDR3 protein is CASSFRQGPDTQYF. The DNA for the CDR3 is TGCGCCAGCAGCTTTCGACAGGGGCCAGATACGCAGTATTTT.

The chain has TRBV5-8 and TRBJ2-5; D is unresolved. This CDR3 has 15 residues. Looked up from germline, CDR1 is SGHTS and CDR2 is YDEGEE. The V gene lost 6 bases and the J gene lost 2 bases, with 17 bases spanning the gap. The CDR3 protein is CASTHDRGWQETQYF. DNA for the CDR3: TGTGCCAGCACCCATGACCGCGGTTGGCAAGAGACCCAGTACTTC.

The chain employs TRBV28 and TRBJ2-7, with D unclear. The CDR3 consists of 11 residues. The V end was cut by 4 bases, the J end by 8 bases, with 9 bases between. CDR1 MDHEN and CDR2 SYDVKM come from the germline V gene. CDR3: CASSYPGQQYF. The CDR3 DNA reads TGTGCCAGCAGTTACCCCGGACAGCAGTACTTC.

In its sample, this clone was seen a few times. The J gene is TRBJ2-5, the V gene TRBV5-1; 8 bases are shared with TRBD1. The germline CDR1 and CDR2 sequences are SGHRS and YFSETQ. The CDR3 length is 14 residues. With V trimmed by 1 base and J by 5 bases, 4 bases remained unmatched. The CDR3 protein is CASSLFTGGETQYF. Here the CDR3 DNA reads TGCGCCAGCAGCTTGTTTACAGGGGGTGAGACCCAGTACTTC. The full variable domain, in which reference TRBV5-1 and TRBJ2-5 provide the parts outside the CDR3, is KAGVTQTPRYLIKTRGQQVTLSCSPISGHRSVSWYQQTPGQGLQFLFEYFSETQRNKGNFPGRFSGRQFSNSRSEMNVSTLELGDSALYLCASSLFTGGETQYFGPGTRLLVL.

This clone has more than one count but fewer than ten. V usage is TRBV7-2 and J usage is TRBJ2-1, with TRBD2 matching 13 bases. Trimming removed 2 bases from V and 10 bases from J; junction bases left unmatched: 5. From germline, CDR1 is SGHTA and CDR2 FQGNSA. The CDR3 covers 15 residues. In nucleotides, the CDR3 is TGTGCCAGCAGCTTAACTAGCGGGAGGGCCAGAGAGCAGTTCTTC. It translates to CASSLTSGRAREQFF.

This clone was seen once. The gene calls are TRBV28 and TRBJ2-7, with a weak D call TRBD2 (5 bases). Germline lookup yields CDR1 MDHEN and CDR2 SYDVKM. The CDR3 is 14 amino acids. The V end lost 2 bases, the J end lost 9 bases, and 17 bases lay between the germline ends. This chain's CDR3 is CASSLNRRAPTQYF. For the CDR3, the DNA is TGTGCCAGCAGTTTAAATAGGCGGGCCCCAACGCAGTACTTC.

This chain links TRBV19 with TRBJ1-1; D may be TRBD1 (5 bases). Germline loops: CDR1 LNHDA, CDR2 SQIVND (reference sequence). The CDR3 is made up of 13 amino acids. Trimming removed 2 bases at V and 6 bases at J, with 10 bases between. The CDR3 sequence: CASSIQGNAEAFF. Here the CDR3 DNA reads TGTGCCAGTAGTATACAGGGCAACGCTGAAGCTTTCTTT.

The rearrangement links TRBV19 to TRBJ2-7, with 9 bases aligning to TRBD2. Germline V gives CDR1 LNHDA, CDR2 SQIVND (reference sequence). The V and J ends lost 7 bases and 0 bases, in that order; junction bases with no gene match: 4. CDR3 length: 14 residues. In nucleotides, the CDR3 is TGTGCCAGTAACCCTAGCGGGGACTCCTACGAGCAGTACTTC. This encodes CASNPSGDSYEQYF. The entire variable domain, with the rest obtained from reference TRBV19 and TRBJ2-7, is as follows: DGGITQSPKYLFRKEGQNVTLSCEQNLNHDAMYWYRQDPGQGLRLIYYSQIVNDFQKGDIAEGYSVSREKKESFPLTVTSAQKNPTAFYLCASNPSGDSYEQYFGPGTRLTVT.

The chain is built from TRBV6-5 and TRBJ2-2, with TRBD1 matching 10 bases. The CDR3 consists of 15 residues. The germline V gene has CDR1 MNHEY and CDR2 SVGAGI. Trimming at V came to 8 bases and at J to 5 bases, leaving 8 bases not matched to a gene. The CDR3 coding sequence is TGTGCCAGCGGAAGCGGGACAGGGGTTACCGGGGAGCTGTTTTTT. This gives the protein CASGSGTGVTGELFF.

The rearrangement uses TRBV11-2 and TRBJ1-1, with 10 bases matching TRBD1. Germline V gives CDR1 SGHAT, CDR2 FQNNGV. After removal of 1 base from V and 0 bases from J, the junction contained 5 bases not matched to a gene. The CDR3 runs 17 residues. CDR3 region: CASSLVPGQGLNTEAFF. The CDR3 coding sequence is TGTGCCAGCAGCTTAGTTCCGGGACAGGGGCTGAACACTGAAGCTTTCTTT.

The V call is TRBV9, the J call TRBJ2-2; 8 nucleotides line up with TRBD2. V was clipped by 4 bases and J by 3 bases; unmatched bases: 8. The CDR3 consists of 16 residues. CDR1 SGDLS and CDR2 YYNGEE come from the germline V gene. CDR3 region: CASSPRGGRHTGELFF. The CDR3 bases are TGTGCCAGCAGCCCGCGGGGCGGGAGGCACACCGGGGAGCTGTTTTTT.

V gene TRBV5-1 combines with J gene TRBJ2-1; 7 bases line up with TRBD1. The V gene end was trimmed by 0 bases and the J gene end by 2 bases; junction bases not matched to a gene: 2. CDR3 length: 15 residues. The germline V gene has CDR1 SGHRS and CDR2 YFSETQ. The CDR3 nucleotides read TGCGCCAGCAGCTTGGAAGGGGGCGCCTACAATGAGCAGTTCTTC. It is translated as CASSLEGGAYNEQFF.

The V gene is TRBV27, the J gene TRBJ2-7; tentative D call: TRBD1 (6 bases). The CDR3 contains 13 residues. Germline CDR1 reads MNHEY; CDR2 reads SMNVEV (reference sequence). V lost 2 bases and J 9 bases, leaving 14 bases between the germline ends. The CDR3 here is CASSLSRTEGQYF. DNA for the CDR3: TGTGCCAGCAGTTTAAGTAGGACAGAGGGGCAGTACTTC.

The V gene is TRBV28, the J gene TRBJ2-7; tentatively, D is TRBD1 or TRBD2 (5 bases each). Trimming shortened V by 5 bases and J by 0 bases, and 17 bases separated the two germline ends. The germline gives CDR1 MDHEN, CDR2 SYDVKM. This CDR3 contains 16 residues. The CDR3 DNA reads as TGTGCCAGCAGTAGGGGACCCCTTAGGAGCTCCTACGAGCAGTACTTC. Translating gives CASSRGPLRSSYEQYF.

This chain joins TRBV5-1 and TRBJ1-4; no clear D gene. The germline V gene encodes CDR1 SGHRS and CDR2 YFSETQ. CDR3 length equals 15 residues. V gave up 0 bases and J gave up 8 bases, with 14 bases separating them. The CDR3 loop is CASSLDGGKWEKLFF. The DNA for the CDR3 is TGCGCCAGCAGCTTGGACGGCGGCAAGTGGGAAAAACTGTTTTTT.

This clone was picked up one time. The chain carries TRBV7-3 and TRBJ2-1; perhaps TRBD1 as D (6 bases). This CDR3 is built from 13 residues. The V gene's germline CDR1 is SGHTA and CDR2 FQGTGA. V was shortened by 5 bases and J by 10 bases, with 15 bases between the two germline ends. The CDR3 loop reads CASSPQGRQEQFF. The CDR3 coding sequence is TGTGCCAGCAGCCCACAGGGCAGACAAGAGCAGTTCTTC.

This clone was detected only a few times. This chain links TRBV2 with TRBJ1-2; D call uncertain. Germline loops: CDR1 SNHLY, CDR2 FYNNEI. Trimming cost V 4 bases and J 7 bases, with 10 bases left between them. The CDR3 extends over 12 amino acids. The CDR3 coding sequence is TGTGCCAGCAGTGTAGTGGCATTTGGCTACACCTTC. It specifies CASSVVAFGYTF.

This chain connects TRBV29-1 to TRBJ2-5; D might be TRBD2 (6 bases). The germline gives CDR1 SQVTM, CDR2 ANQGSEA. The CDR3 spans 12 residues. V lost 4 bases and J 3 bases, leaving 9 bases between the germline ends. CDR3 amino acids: CSVAGAEETQYF. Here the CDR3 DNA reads TGCAGCGTTGCGGGAGCAGAAGAGACCCAGTACTTC.

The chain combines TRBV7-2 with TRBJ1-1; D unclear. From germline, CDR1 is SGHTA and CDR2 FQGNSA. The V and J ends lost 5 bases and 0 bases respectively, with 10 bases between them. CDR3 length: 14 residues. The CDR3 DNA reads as TGTGCCAGCAGCCCACACAGCATGAACACTGAAGCTTTCTTT. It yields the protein CASSPHSMNTEAFF.

The CDR3 is CASSPGRATDTQYF. DNA of the CDR3: TGCGCCAGCAGCCCCGGACGAGCCACAGATACGCAGTATTTT. The genes are TRBV5-1 and TRBJ2-3; D remains unclear. The CDR3 contains 14 residues. Germline V gene data show CDR1 as SGHRS and CDR2 as YFSETQ. Trimming removed 4 bases from V and 2 bases from J, with 11 bases in between.

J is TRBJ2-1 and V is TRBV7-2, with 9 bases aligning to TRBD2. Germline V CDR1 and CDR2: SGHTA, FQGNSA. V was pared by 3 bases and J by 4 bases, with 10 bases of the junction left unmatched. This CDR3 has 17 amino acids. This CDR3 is CASSFSGAGGTYNEQFF. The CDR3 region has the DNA TGTGCCAGCAGCTTTTCCGGCGCGGGAGGGACGTACAATGAGCAGTTCTTC. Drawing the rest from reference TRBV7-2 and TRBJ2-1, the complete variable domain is GAGVSQSPSNKVTEKGKDVELRCDPISGHTALYWYRQSLGQGLEFLIYFQGNSAPDKSGLPSDRFSAERTGGSVSTLTIQRTQQEDSAVYLCASSFSGAGGTYNEQFFGPGTRLTVL.

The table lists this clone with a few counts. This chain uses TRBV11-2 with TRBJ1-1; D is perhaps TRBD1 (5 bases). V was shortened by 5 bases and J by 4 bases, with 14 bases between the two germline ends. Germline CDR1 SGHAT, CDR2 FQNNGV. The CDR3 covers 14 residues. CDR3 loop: CASSRDPTATEAFF. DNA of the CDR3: TGTGCCAGCAGCCGGGACCCCACGGCCACTGAAGCTTTCTTT.

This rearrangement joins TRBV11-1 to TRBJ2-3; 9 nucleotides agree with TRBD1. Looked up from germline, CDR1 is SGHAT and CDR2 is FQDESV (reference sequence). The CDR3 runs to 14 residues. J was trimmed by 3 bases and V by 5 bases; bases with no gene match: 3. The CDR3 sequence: CASSLDRGTDTQYF. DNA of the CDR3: TGTGCCAGCAGCCTGGACAGGGGAACAGATACGCAGTATTTT.